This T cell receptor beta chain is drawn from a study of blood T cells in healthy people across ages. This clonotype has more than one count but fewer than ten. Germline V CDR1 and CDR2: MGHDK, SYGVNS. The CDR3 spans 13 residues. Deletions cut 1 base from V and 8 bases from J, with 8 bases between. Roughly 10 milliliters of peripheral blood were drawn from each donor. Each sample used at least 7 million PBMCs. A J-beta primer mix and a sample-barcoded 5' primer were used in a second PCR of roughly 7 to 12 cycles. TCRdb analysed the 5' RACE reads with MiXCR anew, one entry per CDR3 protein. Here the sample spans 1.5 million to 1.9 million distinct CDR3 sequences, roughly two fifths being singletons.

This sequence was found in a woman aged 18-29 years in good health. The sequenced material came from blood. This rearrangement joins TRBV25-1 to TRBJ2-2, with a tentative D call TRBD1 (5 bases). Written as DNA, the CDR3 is TGTGCCAGCAGTGAATTGAACAGGGGGGAGCTGTTTTTT. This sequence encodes CASSELNRGELFF.